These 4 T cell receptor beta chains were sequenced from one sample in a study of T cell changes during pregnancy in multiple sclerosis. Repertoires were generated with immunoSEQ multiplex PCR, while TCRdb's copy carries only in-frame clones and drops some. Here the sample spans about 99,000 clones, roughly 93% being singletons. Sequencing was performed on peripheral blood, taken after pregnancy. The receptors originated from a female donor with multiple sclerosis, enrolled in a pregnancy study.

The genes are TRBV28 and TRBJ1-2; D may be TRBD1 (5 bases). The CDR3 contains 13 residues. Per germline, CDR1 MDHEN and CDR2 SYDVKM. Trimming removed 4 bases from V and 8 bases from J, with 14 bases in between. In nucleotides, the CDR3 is TGTGCCAGCAGTTCTTTAATCAGGGTCGGCTACACCTTC. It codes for CASSSLIRVGYTF.

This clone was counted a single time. In nucleotides, the CDR3 is TGCAGCGTTGCGGACAGGTCAGCCTCCTACGAGCAGTACTTC. The encoded protein is CSVADRSASYEQYF. The chain links TRBV29-1 to TRBJ2-7; 7 nucleotides line up with TRBD1. V shed 4 bases, J shed 0 bases, and the junction held 6 bases outside the gene matches. The CDR3 consists of 14 residues. CDR1 and CDR2 (germline): SQVTM, ANQGSEA.

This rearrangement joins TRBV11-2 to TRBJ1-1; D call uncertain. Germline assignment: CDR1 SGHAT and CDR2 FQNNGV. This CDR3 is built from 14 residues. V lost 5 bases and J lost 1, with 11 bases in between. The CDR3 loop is CASSLSRGNTEAFF. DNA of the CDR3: TGTGCCAGCAGCCTTAGCCGGGGGAACACTGAAGCTTTCTTT.

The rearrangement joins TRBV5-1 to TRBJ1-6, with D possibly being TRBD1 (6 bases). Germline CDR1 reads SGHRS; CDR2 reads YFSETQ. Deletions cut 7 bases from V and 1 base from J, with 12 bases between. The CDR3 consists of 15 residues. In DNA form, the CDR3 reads TGCGCCAGCGGGGAGGGGGGGTCCTATAATTCACCCCTCCACTTT. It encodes CASGEGGSYNSPLHF.